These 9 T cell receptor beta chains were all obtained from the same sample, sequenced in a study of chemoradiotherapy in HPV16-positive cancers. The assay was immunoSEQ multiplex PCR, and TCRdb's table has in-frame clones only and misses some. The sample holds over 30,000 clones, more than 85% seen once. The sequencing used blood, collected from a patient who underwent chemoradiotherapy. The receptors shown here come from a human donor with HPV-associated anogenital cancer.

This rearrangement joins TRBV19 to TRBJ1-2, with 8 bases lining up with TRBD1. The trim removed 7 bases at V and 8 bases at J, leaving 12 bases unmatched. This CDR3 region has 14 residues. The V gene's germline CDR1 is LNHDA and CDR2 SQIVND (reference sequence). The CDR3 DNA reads TGTGCCAGTAACCCGACAGGGGTTGAAAGCGGCTACACCTTC. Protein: CASNPTGVESGYTF.

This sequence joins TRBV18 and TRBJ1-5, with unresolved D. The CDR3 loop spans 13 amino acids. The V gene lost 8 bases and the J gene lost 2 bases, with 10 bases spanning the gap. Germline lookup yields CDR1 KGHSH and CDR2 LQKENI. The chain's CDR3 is CASNTGGNQPQHF. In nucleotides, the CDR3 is TGTGCCAGCAACACCGGGGGCAATCAGCCCCAGCATTTT.

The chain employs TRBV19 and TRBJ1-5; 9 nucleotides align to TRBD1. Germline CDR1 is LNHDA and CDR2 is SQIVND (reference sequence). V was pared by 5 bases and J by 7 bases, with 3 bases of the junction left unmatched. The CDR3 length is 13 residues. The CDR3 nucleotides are TGTGCCAGTAGTGGACAGGGGAAACAGCCCCAGCATTTT. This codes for CASSGQGKQPQHF.

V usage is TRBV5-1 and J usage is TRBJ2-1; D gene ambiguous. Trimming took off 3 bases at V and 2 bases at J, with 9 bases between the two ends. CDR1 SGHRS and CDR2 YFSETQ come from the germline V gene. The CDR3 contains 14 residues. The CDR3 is CASSSDGTYNEQFF. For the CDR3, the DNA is TGCGCCAGCAGCTCGGACGGAACCTACAATGAGCAGTTCTTC.

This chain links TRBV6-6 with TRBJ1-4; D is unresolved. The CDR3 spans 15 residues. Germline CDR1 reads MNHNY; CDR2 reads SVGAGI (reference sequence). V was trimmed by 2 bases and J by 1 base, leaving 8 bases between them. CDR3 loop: CASSYSGRTNEKLFF. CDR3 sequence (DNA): TGTGCCAGCAGTTACAGCGGCAGAACTAATGAAAAACTGTTTTTT.

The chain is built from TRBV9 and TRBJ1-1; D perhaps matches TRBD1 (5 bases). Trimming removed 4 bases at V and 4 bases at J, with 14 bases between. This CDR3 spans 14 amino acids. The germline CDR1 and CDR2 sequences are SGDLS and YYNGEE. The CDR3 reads CASSPQVDATEAFF. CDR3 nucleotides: TGTGCCAGCAGCCCACAGGTGGACGCCACTGAAGCTTTCTTT.

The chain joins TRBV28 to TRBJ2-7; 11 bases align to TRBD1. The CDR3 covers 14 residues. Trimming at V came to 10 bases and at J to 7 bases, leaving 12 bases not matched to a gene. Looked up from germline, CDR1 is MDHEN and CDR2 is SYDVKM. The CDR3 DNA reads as TGTGCCACCAGGACCGGACAGGGGGCTCGGGAGCAGTACTTC. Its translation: CATRTGQGAREQYF. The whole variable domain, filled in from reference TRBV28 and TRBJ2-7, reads DVKVTQSSRYLVKRTGEKVFLECVQDMDHENMFWYRQDPGLGLRLIYFSYDVKMKEKGDIPEGYSVSREKKERFSLILESASTNQTSMYLCATRTGQGAREQYFGPGTRLTVT.

The CDR3 protein is CASSPRQGRETQYF. CDR3 DNA: TGTGCCAGCAGCCCTCGACAGGGGCGGGAGACCCAGTACTTC. The chain uses TRBV6-5 and TRBJ2-5, with TRBD1 matching 8 bases. This CDR3 is 14 amino acids long. The germline gives CDR1 MNHEY, CDR2 SVGAGI. Germline trimming cut 6 bases from V and 5 bases from J; bases unmatched to any gene: 8.

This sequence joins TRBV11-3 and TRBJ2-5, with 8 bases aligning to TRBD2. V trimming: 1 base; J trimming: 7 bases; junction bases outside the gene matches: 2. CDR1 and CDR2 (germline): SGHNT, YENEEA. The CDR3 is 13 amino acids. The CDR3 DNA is TGTGCCAGCAGCTTAGTTCGGGAGGGGACCCAGTACTTC. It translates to CASSLVREGTQYF.